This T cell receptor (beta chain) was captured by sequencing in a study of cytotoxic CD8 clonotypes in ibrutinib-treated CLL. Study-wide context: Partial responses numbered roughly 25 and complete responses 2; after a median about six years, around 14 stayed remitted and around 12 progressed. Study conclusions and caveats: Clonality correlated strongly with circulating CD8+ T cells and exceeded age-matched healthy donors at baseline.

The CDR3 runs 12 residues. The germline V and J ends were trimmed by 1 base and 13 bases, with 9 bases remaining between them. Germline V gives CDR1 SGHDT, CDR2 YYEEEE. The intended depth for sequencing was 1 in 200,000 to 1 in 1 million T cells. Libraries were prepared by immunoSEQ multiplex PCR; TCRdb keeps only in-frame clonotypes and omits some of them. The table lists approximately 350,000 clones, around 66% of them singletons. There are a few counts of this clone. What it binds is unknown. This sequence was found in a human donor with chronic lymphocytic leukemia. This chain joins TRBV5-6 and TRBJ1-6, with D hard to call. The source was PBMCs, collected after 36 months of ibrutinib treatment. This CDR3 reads CASSLRASPLHF. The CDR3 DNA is TGTGCCAGCAGCTTGAGGGCTTCCCCCCTCCACTTT.